The entry below gives a single TCR beta chain sequence along with its context. The data stem from a study of shared T cell receptors in the human thymus. Produced via immunoSEQ multiplex PCR; TCRdb's table is partial and in-frame only. The profile shows roughly 550,000 clones, about 84% of them singletons. Germline V CDR1 and CDR2: SNHLY, FYNNEI. After removal of 7 bases from V and 2 bases from J, the junction contained 2 bases not matched to a gene. CDR3 length: 12 amino acids. The sample also formed part of further work on human thymus T cells. That paper notes: From resections taken during corrective heart surgery, the thymus tissue was obtained. Blood and thymic repertoires both appeared biased in V and J gene usage. Unrelated individuals had highly overlapping thymic repertoires, as reported in related research.

The chain is built from TRBV2 and TRBJ2-7; TRBD2 matches at 7 bases. This sequence originates from a boy in the first two years of life with a congenital heart defect. The sequenced sample was thymocytes. The CDR3 sequence: CASKRGPYEQYF. Here the CDR3 DNA reads TGTGCCAGCAAGCGGGGTCCCTACGAGCAGTACTTC.